The 17 T cell receptor beta chains below all came from one sample that was sequenced in a study of HIV-infected patients and healthy controls. About 550 ng RNA was reverse transcribed with alpha and beta constant-region primers. Each of the alpha and beta chains got its own library through chain-specific third strand synthesis with indices. In TCRdb, the 5' RACE reads were re-called with MiXCR into one record per CDR3 protein. The table includes approximately 10,000 distinct CDR3 sequences, more than 7% detected once. Whole blood was used without fractionation, so all unsorted peripheral T cells were included. Sequences were derived from blood, sampled before antiretroviral therapy. Receptors were obtained from an adult with HIV infection. The donor label of this sample is uncertain.

This clonotype was found many times. The V gene is TRBV20-1, the J gene TRBJ1-5; 11 bases are a match to TRBD1. V dropped 1 base and J dropped 6; count of bases not matched to a gene: 5. The CDR3 covers 15 residues. The V gene's germline CDR1 is DFQATT and CDR2 SNEGSKA (reference sequence). CDR3 protein: CSARGTGGYGQPQHF. The CDR3 DNA reads TGCAGTGCTAGAGGGACAGGGGGCTATGGTCAGCCCCAGCATTTT.

This clonotype was seen at least ten times. The V gene is TRBV20-1, the J gene TRBJ1-1, with 9 positions matching TRBD1. The germline V gene encodes CDR1 DFQATT and CDR2 SNEGSKA (reference sequence). The junction had 6 bases not matched to a gene; V was cut back by 5 bases and J by 5 bases. This CDR3 region has 13 residues. The CDR3 here is CSAGQGSWTEAFF. In DNA, the CDR3 is TGCAGTGCTGGACAGGGGTCTTGGACTGAAGCTTTCTTT.

This clonotype was found many times. The J gene is TRBJ1-3, the V gene TRBV5-1; 7 nucleotides align to TRBD1. V dropped 4 bases and J dropped 7; count of bases not matched to a gene: 8. Germline CDR1 is SGHRS and CDR2 is YFSETQ. The CDR3 is 14 residues long. CDR3 amino acids: CASSPQGVANTIYF. In DNA form, the CDR3 reads TGCGCCAGCAGCCCCCAGGGGGTCGCGAACACCATATATTTT.

Many counts were recorded for this clonotype. The chain has TRBV7-9 and TRBJ1-1; tentative D call: TRBD1 (6 bases). Germline CDR1 and CDR2: SEHNR and FQNEAQ (reference sequence). Trimming cost V 0 bases and J 3 bases, with 8 bases left between them. CDR3 size: 14 residues. The CDR3 spells CASSLATGYTEAFF. For the CDR3, the DNA is TGTGCCAGCAGCTTAGCAACAGGGTACACTGAAGCTTTCTTT.

Ten or more counts support this clonotype. The chain uses TRBV23-1 and TRBJ2-1, with 12 bases fitting TRBD1. TRBV23-1 is flagged as an ORF with uncertain function. Trimming took 4 bases from V and 7 from J; bases not matched to a gene: 11. The CDR3 has 17 residues. The CDR3 reads CASSLLPGQGAWNEQFF. CDR3 bases: TGCGCCAGCAGTCTCCTCCCGGGACAGGGGGCCTGGAATGAGCAGTTCTTC.

This clonotype is deemed medium-sized. J is TRBJ1-5 and V is TRBV2; D gene unclear. Trimming took off 3 bases at V and 6 bases at J, with 12 bases between the two ends. The germline CDR1 and CDR2 sequences are SNHLY and FYNNEI. There are 14 residues in the CDR3. Written as DNA, the CDR3 is TGTGCCAGCAGTGACAGAGGTACTAGTCAGCCCCAGCATTTT. The encoded protein is CASSDRGTSQPQHF.

This clonotype was detected ten times or more. The V and J genes are TRBV4-1 and TRBJ2-7; 9 positions agree with TRBD2. The V gene end was trimmed by 0 bases and the J gene end by 5 bases; junction bases not matched to a gene: 5. Germline-derived CDR1 and CDR2 are MGHRA and YSYEKL. This CDR3 contains 15 residues. The CDR3 loop reads CASSQDLAGKNEQYF. CDR3 bases: TGCGCCAGCAGCCAAGATCTAGCGGGGAAAAACGAGCAGTACTTC.

Ten or more counts support this clonotype. The CDR3 spells CASSFNPGLDQPQHF. CDR3 DNA: TGTGCCAGCAGCTTTAATCCTGGGCTGGATCAGCCCCAGCATTTT. This chain links TRBV5-4 with TRBJ1-5; D uncertain. The length of the CDR3 is 15 residues. Germline CDR1 SGHNT, CDR2 YYREEE (reference sequence). Deletions cut 2 bases from V and 5 bases from J, with 14 bases between.

The chain links TRBV9 to TRBJ1-4, with TRBD1 as a possible D gene (5 bases). There are 14 residues in the CDR3. Germline-derived CDR1 and CDR2 are SGDLS and YYNGEE. Deletions cut 0 bases from V and 11 bases from J, with 14 bases between. This CDR3 is CASSVDRQGGKLFF. The CDR3 bases are TGTGCCAGCAGCGTAGACCGGCAGGGAGGGAAACTGTTTTTT. Complete variable domain (other parts from reference TRBV9 and TRBJ1-4): DSGVTQTPKHLITATGQRVTLRCSPRSGDLSVYWYQQSLDQGLQFLIQYYNGEERAKGNILERFSAQQFPDLHSELNLSSLELGDSALYFCASSVDRQGGKLFFGSGTQLSVL.

There are many counts of this clonotype. The chain has TRBV20-1 and TRBJ2-3; 7 bases line up with TRBD2. Germline values: CDR1 DFQATT, CDR2 SNEGSKA (reference sequence). The CDR3 is 15 amino acids. V trimming: 2 bases; J trimming: 2 bases; junction bases outside the gene matches: 7. This chain's CDR3 is CSARYAGVSTDTQYF. DNA of the CDR3: TGCAGTGCTAGATATGCGGGGGTCTCCACAGATACGCAGTATTTT.

Many counts were recorded for this clonotype. The V call is TRBV6-5, the J call TRBJ2-1; 11 positions match TRBD2. CDR1 and CDR2 from the germline V gene are MNHEY and SVGAGI. CDR3 length: 14 amino acids. J gave up 9 bases and V 4 bases, and 5 bases lay outside the gene matches. CDR3 protein: CASSSSLAGVEQFF. Here the CDR3 DNA reads TGTGCCAGCAGTTCCTCACTAGCGGGAGTTGAGCAGTTCTTC.

This clonotype was detected ten times or more. This chain links TRBV11-2 with TRBJ1-5; the D is unclear. V dropped 5 bases and J dropped 4 bases, with 12 bases sitting between them. From germline, CDR1 is SGHAT and CDR2 FQNNGV. The CDR3 has 14 residues. CDR3 sequence (DNA): TGTGCCAGCAGCACACAAGGCGGTAATCAGCCCCAGCATTTT. It specifies CASSTQGGNQPQHF. Supplemented by reference TRBV11-2 and TRBJ1-5, the full variable domain reads EAGVAQSPRYKIIEKRQSVAFWCNPISGHATLYWYQQILGQGPKLLIQFQNNGVVDDSQLPKDRFSAERLKGVDSTLKIQPAKLEDSAVYLCASSTQGGNQPQHFGDGTRLSIL.

The table lists this clonotype with many counts. V gene TRBV5-1 combines with J gene TRBJ2-3; D not resolved. The CDR3 length is 15 residues. V lost 0 bases to trimming and J lost 2 bases, with 10 bases between them. Germline-derived CDR1 and CDR2 are SGHRS and YFSETQ. CDR3 region: CASSLGTLNTDTQYF. In DNA, the CDR3 is TGCGCCAGCAGCTTGGGGACCCTAAACACAGATACGCAGTATTTT.

Many counts were recorded for this clonotype. J is TRBJ1-5 and V is TRBV2; D unresolved. CDR1 and CDR2 from the germline V gene are SNHLY and FYNNEI. This CDR3 has 14 amino acids. V dropped 4 bases and J dropped 5 bases, with 12 bases sitting between them. CDR3 sequence: CASSVFSQDQPQHF. The DNA for the CDR3 is TGTGCCAGCAGTGTTTTTTCCCAAGATCAGCCCCAGCATTTT. Complete variable domain (other parts from reference TRBV2 and TRBJ1-5): EPEVTQTPSHQVTQMGQEVILRCVPISNHLYFYWYRQILGQKVEFLVSFYNNEISEKSEIFDDQFSVERPDGSNFTLKIRSTKLEDSAMYFCASSVFSQDQPQHFGDGTRLSIL.

A few counts support this clonotype. V and J are TRBV9 and TRBJ2-3; 9 positions match TRBD1. Germline CDR1 is SGDLS and CDR2 is YYNGEE. Germline trimming cut 4 bases from V and 0 bases from J; bases unmatched to any gene: 3. CDR3 length equals 15 residues. CDR3 nucleotides: TGTGCCAGCAGCCTACAGGGGGCAAGCACAGATACGCAGTATTTT. This sequence encodes CASSLQGASTDTQYF.

This clonotype was counted at least ten times. The chain carries TRBV28 and TRBJ1-5; TRBD1 aligns across 8 bases. Trimming at V came to 5 bases and at J to 4 bases, leaving 7 bases not matched to a gene. The CDR3 covers 15 residues. Germline CDR1 is MDHEN and CDR2 is SYDVKM. CDR3 in amino acids: CASSPDRGGNQPQHF. CDR3 bases: TGTGCCAGCAGTCCTGACAGGGGTGGTAATCAGCCCCAGCATTTT.

This clonotype showed up many times. The chain combines TRBV5-5 with TRBJ1-1; D might be TRBD1 (5 bases). Trimming took off 2 bases at V and 4 bases at J, with 15 bases between the two ends. The CDR3 contains 15 residues. The V gene's germline CDR1 is SGHKS and CDR2 YYEKEE (reference sequence). DNA for the CDR3: TGTGCCAGCAGCTTTGTCAGCGGGGGAAGCACTGAAGCTTTCTTT. Amino acids: CASSFVSGGSTEAFF.